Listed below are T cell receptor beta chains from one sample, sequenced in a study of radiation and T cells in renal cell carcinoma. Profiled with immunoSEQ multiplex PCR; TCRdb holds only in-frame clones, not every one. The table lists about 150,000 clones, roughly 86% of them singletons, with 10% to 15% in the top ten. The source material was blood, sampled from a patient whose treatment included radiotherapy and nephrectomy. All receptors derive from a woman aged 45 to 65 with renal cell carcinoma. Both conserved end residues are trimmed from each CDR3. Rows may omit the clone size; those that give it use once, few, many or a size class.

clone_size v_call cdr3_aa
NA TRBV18 ASSPPTGSSDTQY
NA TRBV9 ASSVASGGQETQY
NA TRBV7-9 ASSLEGGLRNTEAF
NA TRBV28 ASSLLPTSRYNEQF
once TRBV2 ASSEEGSDQPQH
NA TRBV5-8 ASSLVGKVL
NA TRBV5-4 ASSLVGRDYGYT
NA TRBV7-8 ASSLETGLYGYT
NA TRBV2 ASSVRDRVGRLPGYT
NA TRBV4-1 ASSQGIMRGYT
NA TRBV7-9 ASSLEGGYYGYT
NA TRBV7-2 ASNDPYYGTYEQY
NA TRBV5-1 ASSLSPGGSGGTDTQY
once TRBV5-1 ASSLELGGSEQF
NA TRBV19 ASSPNPGLAGGSIL
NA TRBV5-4 ASSPQGTYGYT
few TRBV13 ASSLEAGSEAF
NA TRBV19 ASSDKGRNTGELF
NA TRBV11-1 ASSFTEQF
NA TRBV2 ASSEQGTYEQY
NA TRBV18 ASSPRQPNENSPLH
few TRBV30 AWSWSAGANVLT
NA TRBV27 ASSLGAGGLTGELF
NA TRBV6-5 AIASAGELF
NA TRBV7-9 ASSLGRDRAYEQY
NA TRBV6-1 ASKVVSDLNEQF
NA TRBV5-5 ASSLAGQGLDTQY
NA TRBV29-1 SVTGTAGPETQY
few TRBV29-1 SVGGTGTGVYEQY
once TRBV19 ASSIRGAPYNSPLH
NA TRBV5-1 ASSTGRGGLEKLF
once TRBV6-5 ASSKLTGGGSGYT
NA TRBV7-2 ASSPQYEQY
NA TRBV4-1 ASSQDQIGGLLYNEQF
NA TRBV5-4 ASSLQETQY
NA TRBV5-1 ASSSGLAGPSEQY
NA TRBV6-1 ASSEPYQETQY
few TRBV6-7 ASSDGNYTEAF
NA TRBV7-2 ASSTQTGGRGNQPQH
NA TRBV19 ASSIQGSGEKLF
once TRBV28 ASSLLNRGQGNGYT
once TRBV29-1 SVVTGGNSYEQY
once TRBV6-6 ASRVSLSGANVLT
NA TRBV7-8 ASSLVGQGSWETQY
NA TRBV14 ASSQWPGAPEAF
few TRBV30 AWTVGNQPQH
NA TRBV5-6 ASTSGFQETQY
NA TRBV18 ASSPDRGTNYGYT
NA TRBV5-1 ASSPRGYGYT
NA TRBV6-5 ASSPQGDSSYEQY
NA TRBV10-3 AISDATKETQY